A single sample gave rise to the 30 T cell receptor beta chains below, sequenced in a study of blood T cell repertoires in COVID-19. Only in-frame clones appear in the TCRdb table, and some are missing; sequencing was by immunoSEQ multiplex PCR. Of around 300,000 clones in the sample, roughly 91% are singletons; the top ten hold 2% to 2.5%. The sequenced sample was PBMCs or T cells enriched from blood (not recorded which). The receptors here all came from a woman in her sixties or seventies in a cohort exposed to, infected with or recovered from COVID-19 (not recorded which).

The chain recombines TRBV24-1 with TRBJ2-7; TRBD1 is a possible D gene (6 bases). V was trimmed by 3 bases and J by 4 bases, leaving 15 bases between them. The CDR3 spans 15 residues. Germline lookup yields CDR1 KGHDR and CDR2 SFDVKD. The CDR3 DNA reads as TGTGCCACCAGTGATCCAGGGGAAAACCCTTACGAGCAGTACTTC. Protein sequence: CATSDPGENPYEQYF.

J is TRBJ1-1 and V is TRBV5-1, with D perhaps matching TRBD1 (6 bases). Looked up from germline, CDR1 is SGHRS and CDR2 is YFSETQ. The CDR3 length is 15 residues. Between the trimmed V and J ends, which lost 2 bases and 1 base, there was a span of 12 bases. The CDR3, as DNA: TGCGCCAGCAGCTTTACCGGCAGGGGGAACACTGAAGCTTTCTTT. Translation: CASSFTGRGNTEAFF.

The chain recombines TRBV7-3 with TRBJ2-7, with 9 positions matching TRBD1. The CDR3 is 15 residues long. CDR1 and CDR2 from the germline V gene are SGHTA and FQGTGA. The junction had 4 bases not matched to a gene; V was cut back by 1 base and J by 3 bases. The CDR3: CASSLKGGQGYEQYF. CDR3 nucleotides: TGTGCCAGCAGCTTAAAGGGGGGACAGGGCTACGAGCAGTACTTC.

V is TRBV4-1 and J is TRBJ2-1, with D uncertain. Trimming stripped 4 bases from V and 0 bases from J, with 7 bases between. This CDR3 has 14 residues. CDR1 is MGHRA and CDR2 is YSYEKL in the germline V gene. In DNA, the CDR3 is TGCGCCAGCAGCCGTTCGGTCTCCTACAATGAGCAGTTCTTC. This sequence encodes CASSRSVSYNEQFF.

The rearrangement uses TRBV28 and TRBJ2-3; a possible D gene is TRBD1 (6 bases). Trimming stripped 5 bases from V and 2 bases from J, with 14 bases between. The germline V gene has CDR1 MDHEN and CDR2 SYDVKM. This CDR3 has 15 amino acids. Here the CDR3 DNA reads TGTGCCAGCAGTACGCCGGGACACCTCACAGATACGCAGTATTTT. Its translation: CASSTPGHLTDTQYF.

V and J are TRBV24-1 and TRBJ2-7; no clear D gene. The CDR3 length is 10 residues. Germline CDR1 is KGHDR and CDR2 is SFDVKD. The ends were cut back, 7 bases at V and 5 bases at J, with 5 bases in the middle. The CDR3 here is CATRSHEQYF. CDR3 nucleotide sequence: TGTGCCACCAGAAGCCACGAGCAGTACTTC.

The CDR3 DNA reads TGTGCCAGCAGTTACTCGGGACAGGCTGGGGCCAACGTCCTGACTTTC. Translating it yields CASSYSGQAGANVLTF. V is TRBV6-5 and J is TRBJ2-6, with 8 nucleotides matching TRBD1. V dropped 0 bases and J dropped 2; count of bases not matched to a gene: 0. The germline CDR1 and CDR2 sequences are MNHEY and SVGAGI. The CDR3 loop spans 16 amino acids.

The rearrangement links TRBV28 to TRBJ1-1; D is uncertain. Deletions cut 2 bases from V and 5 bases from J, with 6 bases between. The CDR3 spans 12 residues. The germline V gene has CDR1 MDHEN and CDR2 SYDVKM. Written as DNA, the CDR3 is TGTGCCAGCAGTTTAGGTCTAACTGAAGCTTTCTTT. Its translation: CASSLGLTEAFF. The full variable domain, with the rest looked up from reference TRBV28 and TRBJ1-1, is DVKVTQSSRYLVKRTGEKVFLECVQDMDHENMFWYRQDPGLGLRLIYFSYDVKMKEKGDIPEGYSVSREKKERFSLILESASTNQTSMYLCASSLGLTEAFFGQGTRLTVV.

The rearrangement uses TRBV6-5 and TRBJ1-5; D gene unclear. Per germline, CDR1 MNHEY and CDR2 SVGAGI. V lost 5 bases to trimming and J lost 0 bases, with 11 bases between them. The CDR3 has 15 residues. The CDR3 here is CASSPSGSSNQPQHF. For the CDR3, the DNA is TGTGCCAGCAGTCCTTCGGGTTCTAGCAATCAGCCCCAGCATTTT.

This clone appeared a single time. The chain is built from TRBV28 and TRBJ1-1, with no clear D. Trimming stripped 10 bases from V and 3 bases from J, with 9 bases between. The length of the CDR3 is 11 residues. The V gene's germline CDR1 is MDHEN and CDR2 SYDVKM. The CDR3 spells CATAGDTEAFF. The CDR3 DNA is TGTGCCACCGCCGGGGACACTGAAGCTTTCTTT. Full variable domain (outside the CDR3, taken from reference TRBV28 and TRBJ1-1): DVKVTQSSRYLVKRTGEKVFLECVQDMDHENMFWYRQDPGLGLRLIYFSYDVKMKEKGDIPEGYSVSREKKERFSLILESASTNQTSMYLCATAGDTEAFFGQGTRLTVV.

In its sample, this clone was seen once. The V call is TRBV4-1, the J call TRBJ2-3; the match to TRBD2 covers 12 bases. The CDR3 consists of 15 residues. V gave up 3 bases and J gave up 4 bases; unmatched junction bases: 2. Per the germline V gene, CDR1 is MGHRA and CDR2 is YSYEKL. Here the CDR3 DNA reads TGCGCCAGCAGCCAGACTAGCGGGAGCGCAGATACGCAGTATTTT. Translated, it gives CASSQTSGSADTQYF.

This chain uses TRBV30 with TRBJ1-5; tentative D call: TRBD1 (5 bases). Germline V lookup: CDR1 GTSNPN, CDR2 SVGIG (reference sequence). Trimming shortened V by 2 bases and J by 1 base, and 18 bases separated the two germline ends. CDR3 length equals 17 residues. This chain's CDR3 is CAWSPRRGEVSNQPQHF. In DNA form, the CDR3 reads TGTGCCTGGAGTCCGAGGAGGGGCGAGGTGAGCAATCAGCCCCAGCATTTT. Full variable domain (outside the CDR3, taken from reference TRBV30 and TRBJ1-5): SQTIHQWPATLVQPVGSPLSLECTVEGTSNPNLYWYRQAAGRGLQLLFYSVGIGQISSEVPQNLSASRPQDRQFILSSKKLLLSDSGFYLCAWSPRRGEVSNQPQHFGDGTRLSIL.

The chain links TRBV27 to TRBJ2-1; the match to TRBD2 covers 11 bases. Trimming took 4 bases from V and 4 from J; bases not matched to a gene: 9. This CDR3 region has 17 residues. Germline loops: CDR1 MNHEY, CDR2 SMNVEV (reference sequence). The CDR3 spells CASSSSLTSGSYNEQFF. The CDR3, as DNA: TGTGCCAGCAGTTCCAGCCTCACTAGCGGGAGTTACAATGAGCAGTTCTTC.

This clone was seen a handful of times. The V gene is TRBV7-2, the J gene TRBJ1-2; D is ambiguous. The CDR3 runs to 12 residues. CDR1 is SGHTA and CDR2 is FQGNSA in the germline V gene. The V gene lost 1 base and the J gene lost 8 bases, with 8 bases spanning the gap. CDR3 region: CASSLVSEGYTF. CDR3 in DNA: TGTGCCAGCAGCTTAGTTTCGGAGGGCTACACCTTC.

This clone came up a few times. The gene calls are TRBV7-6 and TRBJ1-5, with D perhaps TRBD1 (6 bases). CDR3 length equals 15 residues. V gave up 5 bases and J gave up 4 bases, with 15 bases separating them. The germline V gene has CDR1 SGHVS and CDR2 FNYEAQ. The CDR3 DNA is TGTGCCAGCAGCCTAACCGGGACACAGAATCAGCCCCAGCATTTT. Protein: CASSLTGTQNQPQHF.

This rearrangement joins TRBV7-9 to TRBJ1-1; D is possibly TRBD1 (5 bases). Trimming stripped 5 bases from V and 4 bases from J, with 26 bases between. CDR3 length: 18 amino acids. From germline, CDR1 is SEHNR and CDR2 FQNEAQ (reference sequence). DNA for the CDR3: TGTGCCAGCAGCCATCCCAGCGACCTCAGGGTAATTAGCACTGAAGCTTTCTTT. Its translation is CASSHPSDLRVISTEAFF.

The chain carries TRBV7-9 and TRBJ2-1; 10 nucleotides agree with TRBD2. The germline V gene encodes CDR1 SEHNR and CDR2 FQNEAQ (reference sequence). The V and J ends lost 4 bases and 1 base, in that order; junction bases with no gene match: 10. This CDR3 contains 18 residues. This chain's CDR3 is CASSSGASGSGSYNEQFF. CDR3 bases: TGTGCCAGCAGCTCCGGAGCTAGCGGGAGTGGGTCCTACAATGAGCAGTTCTTC.

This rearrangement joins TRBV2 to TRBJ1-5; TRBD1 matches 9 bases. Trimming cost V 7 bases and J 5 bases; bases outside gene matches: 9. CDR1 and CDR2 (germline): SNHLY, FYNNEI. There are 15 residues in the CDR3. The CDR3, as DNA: TGTGCCAGCAAACACCGGGACAGGGTGGATCAGCCCCAGCATTTT. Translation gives CASKHRDRVDQPQHF.

The CDR3: CASSLDSGTYNEQFF. The CDR3 DNA reads as TGCGCCAGCAGCTTGGATAGCGGGACCTACAATGAGCAGTTCTTC. This sequence joins TRBV5-1 and TRBJ2-1, with 8 bases that match TRBD2. The CDR3 runs 15 residues. V was pared by 0 bases and J by 2 bases, with 1 base of the junction left unmatched. CDR1 and CDR2 from the germline V gene are SGHRS and YFSETQ.

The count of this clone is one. CDR3 loop: CAISAPGGPYEQYF. The CDR3 coding sequence is TGTGCCATCAGTGCCCCCGGGGGACCCTACGAGCAGTACTTC. V and J are TRBV10-3 and TRBJ2-7; possible D gene TRBD2, 6 bases. V lost 4 bases and J lost 2, with 12 bases in between. The CDR3 is 14 amino acids. The V gene's germline CDR1 is ENHRY and CDR2 SYGVKD.

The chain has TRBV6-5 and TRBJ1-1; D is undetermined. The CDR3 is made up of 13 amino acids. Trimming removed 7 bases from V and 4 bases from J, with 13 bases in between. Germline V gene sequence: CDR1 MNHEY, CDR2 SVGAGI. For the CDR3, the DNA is TGTGCCAGCATAAGAGGGATGGGCACTGAAGCTTTCTTT. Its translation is CASIRGMGTEAFF.

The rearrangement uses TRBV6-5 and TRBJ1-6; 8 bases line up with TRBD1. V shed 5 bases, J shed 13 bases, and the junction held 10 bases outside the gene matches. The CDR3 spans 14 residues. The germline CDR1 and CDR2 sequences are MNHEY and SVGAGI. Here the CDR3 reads CASSPRTGGQPLHF. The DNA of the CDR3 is TGTGCCAGCAGTCCCCGTACAGGGGGACAGCCCCTCCACTTT.

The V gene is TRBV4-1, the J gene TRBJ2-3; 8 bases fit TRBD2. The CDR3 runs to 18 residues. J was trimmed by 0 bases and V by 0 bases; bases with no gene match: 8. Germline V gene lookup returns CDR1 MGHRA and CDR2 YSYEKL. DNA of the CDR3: TGCGCCAGCAGCCAAGATTCGGTACTAGCGGTTAGCACAGATACGCAGTATTTT. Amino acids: CASSQDSVLAVSTDTQYF.

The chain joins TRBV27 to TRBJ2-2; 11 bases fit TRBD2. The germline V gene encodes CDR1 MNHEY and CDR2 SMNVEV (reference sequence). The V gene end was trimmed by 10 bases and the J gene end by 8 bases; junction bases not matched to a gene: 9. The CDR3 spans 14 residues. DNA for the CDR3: TGTGCCACCGGTAAACTAGCGGGAGCGGGGGAGCTGTTTTTT. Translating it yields CATGKLAGAGELFF.

The CDR3: CATSDTPGGTQYF. The CDR3, as DNA: TGTGCCACCAGTGACACCCCCGGAGGTACGCAGTATTTT. The chain links TRBV24-1 to TRBJ2-3; tentatively, D is TRBD2 (5 bases). From germline, CDR1 is KGHDR and CDR2 SFDVKD. This CDR3 has 13 amino acids. V lost 4 bases, J lost 8 bases, and 12 bases lay in between.

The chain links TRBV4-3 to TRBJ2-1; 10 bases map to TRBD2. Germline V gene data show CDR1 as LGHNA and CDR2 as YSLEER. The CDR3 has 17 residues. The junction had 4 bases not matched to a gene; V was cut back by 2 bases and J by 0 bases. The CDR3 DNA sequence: TGCGCCAGCAGCCAAAGGACTAGCGGAACCTCCTACAATGAGCAGTTCTTC. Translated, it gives CASSQRTSGTSYNEQFF.

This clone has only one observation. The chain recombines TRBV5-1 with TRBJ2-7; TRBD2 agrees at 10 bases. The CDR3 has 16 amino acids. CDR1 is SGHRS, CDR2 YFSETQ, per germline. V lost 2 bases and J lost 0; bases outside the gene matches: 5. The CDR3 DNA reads TGCGCCAGCAGCTTCCTAGCGGGAGCAAGCTCCTACGAGCAGTACTTC. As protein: CASSFLAGASSYEQYF.

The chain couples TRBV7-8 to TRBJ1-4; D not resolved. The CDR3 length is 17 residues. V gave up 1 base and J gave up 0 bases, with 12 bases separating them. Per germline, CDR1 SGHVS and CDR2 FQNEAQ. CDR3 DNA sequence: TGTGCCAGCAGCTTAGGAAGAGGATTTCCAACTAATGAAAAACTGTTTTTT. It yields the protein CASSLGRGFPTNEKLFF.

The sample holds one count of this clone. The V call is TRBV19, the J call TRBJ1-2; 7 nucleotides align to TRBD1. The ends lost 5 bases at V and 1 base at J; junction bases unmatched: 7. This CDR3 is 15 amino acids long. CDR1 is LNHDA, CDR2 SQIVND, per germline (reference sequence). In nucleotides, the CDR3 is TGTGCCAGTAGTCGGGGGACAGATTATAACTATGGCTACACCTTC. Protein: CASSRGTDYNYGYTF.

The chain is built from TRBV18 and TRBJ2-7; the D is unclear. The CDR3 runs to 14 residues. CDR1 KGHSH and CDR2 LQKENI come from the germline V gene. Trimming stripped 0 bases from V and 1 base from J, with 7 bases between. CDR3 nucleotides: TGTGCCAGCTCACCACCCGGAGTTTCCTACGAGCAGTACTTC. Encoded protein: CASSPPGVSYEQYF.